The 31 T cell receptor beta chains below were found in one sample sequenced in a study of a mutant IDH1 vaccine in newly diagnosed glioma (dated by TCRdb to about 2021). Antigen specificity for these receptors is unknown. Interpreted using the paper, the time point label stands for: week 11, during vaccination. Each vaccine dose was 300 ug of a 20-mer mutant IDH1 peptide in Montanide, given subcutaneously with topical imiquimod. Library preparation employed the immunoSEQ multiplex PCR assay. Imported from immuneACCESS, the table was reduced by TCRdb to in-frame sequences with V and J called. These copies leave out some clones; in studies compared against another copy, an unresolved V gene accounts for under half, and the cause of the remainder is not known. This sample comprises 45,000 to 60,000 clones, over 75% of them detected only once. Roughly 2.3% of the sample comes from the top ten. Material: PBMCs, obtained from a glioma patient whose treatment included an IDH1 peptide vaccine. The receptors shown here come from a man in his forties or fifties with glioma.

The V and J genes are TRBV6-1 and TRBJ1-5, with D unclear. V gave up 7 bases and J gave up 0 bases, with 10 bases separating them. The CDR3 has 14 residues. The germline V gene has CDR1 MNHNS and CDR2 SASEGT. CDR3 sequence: CASNLLVSNQPQHF. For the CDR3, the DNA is TGTGCCAGCAATTTACTAGTTAGCAATCAGCCCCAGCATTTT.

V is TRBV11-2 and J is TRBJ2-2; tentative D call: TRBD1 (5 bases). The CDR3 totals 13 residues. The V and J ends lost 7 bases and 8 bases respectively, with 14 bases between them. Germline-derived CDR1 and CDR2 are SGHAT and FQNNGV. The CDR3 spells CASTDTGRGELFF. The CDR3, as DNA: TGTGCCAGCACGGACACAGGCCGGGGGGAGCTGTTTTTT.

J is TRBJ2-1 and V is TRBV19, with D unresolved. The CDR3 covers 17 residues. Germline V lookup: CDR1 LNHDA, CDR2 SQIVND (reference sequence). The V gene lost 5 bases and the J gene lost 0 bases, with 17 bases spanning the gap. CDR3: CASSPRSFASSYNEQFF. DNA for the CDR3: TGTGCCAGTAGTCCCCGCAGTTTTGCCTCCTCCTACAATGAGCAGTTCTTC.

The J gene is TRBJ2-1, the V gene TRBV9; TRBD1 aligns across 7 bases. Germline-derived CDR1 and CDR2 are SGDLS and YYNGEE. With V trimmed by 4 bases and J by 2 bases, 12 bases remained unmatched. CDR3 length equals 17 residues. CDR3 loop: CASSPGQLKETYNEQFF. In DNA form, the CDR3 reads TGTGCCAGCAGCCCGGGACAGCTTAAGGAGACCTACAATGAGCAGTTCTTC.

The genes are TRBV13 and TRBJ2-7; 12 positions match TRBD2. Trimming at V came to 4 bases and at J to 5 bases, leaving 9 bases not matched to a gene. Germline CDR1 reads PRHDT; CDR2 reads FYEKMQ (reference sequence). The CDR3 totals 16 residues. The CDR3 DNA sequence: TGTGCCAGCAGCTATTCACTAGCGGGAGGCCGGGACGAGCAGTACTTC. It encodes CASSYSLAGGRDEQYF.

DNA of the CDR3: TGTGCCAGCAGCTCCGGAGGCCTCTCCTACAATGAGCAGTTCTTC. Protein sequence: CASSSGGLSYNEQFF. V is TRBV7-2 and J is TRBJ2-1; the D gene is possibly TRBD2 (5 bases). The V gene lost 4 bases and the J gene lost 0 bases, with 10 bases spanning the gap. Germline-derived CDR1 and CDR2 are SGHTA and FQGNSA. The CDR3 spans 15 residues.

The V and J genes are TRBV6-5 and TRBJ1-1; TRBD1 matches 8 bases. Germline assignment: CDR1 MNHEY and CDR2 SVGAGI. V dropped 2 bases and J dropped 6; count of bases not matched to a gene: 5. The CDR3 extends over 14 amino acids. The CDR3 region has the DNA TGTGCCAGCAGTTACCGACAGGGGCGGGCTGAAGCTTTCTTT. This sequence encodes CASSYRQGRAEAFF.

The CDR3 sequence: CAISENDREDQPQHF. CDR3 in DNA: TGTGCCATCAGTGAAAACGACAGGGAGGATCAGCCCCAGCATTTT. The chain couples TRBV10-3 to TRBJ1-5; 7 positions agree with TRBD1. This CDR3 has 15 residues. J was trimmed by 5 bases and V by 3 bases; bases with no gene match: 7. Germline CDR1 ENHRY, CDR2 SYGVKD.

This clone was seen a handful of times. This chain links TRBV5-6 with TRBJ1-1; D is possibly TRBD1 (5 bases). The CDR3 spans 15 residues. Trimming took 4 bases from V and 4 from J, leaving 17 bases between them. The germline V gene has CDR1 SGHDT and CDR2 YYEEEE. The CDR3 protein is CASSPGAGWGTEAFF. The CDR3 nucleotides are TGTGCCAGCAGCCCTGGGGCGGGTTGGGGCACTGAAGCTTTCTTT.

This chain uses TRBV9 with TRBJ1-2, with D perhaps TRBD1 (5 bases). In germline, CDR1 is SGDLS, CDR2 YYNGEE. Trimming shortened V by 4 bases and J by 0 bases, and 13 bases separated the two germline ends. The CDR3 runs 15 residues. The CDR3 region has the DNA TGTGCCAGCAGCTGGGGGGGAGGGACTAACTATGGCTACACCTTC. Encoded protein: CASSWGGGTNYGYTF.

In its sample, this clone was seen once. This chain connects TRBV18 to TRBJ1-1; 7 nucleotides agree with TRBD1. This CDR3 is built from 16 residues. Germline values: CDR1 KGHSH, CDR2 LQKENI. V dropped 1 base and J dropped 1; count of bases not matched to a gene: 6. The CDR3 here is CASSPRSPGGNTEAFF. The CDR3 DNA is TGTGCCAGCTCACCACGTTCTCCAGGGGGGAACACTGAAGCTTTCTTT.

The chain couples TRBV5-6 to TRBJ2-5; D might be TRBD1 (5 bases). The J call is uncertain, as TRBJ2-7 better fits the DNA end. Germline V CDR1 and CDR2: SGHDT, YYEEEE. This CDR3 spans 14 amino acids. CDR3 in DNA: TGTGCCAGCAGCTTTTTCGGGCAGGGCTACGAGCAGTACTTC. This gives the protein CASSFFGQGYEQYF.

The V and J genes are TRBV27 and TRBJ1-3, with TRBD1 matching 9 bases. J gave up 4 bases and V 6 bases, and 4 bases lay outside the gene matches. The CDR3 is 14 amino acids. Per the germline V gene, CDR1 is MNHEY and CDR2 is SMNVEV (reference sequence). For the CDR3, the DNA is TGTGCCAGCAGGCCGGGACAGGGAGGAAACACCATATATTTT. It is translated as CASRPGQGGNTIYF.

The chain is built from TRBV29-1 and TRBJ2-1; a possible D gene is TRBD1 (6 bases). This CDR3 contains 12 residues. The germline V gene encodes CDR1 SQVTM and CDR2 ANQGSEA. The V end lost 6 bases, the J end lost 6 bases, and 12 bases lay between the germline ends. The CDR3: CSVDRGGNEQFF. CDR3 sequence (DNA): TGCAGCGTGGATAGAGGGGGCAATGAGCAGTTCTTC.

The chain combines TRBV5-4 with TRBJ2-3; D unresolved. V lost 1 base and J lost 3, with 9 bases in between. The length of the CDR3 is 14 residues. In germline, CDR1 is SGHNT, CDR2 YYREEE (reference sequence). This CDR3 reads CASSLTDPTDTQYF. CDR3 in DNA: TGTGCCAGCAGCTTGACAGACCCTACAGATACGCAGTATTTT.

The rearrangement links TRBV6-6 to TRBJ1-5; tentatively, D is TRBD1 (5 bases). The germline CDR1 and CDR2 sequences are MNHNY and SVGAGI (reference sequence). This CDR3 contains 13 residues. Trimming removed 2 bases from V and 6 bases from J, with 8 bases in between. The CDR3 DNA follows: TGTGCCAGCAGTTACAGGGGAGGTCAGCCCCAGCATTTT. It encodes CASSYRGGQPQHF.

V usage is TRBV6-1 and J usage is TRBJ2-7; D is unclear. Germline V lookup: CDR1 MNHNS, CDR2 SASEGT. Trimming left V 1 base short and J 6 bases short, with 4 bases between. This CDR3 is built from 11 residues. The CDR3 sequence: CASSEGFEQYF. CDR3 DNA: TGTGCCAGCAGTGAAGGGTTCGAGCAGTACTTC.

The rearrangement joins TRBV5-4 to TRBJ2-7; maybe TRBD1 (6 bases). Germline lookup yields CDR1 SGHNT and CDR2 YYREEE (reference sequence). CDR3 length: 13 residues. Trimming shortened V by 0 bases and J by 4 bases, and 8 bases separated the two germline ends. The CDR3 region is CASSLDRAYEQYF. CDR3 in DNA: TGTGCCAGCAGCTTGGACAGGGCGTACGAGCAGTACTTC.

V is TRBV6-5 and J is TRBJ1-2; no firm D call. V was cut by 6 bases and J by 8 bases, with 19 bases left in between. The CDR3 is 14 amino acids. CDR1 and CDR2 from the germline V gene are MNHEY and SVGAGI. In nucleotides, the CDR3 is TGTGCCAGCAGCCCCCCCTACGGGTCGGGGGGCTACACCTTC. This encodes CASSPPYGSGGYTF.

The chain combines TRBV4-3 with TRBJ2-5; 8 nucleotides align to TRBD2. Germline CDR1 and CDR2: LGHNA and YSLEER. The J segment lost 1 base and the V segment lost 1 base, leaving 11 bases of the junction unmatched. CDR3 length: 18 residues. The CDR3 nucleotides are TGCGCCAGCAGCCAAGCCCCTGGTGGCGGGGGGACCCAAGAGACCCAGTACTTC. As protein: CASSQAPGGGGTQETQYF.

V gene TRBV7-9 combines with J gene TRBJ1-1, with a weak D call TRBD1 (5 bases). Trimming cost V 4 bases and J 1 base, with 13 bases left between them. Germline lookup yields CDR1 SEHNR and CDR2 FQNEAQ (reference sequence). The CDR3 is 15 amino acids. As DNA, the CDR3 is TGTGCCAGCAGCTCAACCTTGGGGGGGAACACTGAAGCTTTCTTT. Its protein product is CASSSTLGGNTEAFF.

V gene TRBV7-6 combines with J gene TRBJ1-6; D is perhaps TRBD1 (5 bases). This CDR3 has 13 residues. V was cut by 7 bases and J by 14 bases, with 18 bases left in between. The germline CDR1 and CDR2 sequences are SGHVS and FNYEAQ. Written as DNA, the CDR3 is TGTGCCAGCATCAAACGATCGGGGCCATCCCTCCACTTT. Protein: CASIKRSGPSLHF. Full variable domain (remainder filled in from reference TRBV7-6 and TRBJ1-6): GAGVSQSPRYKVTKRGQDVALRCDPISGHVSLYWYRQALGQGPEFLTYFNYEAQQDKSGLPNDRFSAERPEGSISTLTIQRTEQRDSAMYRCASIKRSGPSLHFGNGTRLTVT.

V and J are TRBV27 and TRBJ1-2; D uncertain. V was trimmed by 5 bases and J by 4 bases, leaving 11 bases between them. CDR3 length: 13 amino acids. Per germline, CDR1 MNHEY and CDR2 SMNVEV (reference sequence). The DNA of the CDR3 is TGTGCCAGCAGTCTGGCCGAATCCTATGGCTACACCTTC. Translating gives CASSLAESYGYTF.

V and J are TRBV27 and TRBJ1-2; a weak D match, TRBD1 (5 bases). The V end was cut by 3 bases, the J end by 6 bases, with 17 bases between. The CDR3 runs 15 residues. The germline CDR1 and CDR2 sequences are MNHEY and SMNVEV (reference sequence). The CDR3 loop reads CASSFVAGSYDGYTF. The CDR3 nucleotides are TGTGCCAGCAGTTTCGTCGCAGGGAGTTACGATGGCTACACCTTC.

CDR3 region: CASSPGADGNTIYF. The DNA for the CDR3 is TGTGCCAGCTCACCAGGGGCGGATGGAAACACCATATATTTT. The rearrangement joins TRBV18 to TRBJ1-3; weak D call: TRBD1 (5 bases). Per the germline V gene, CDR1 is KGHSH and CDR2 is LQKENI. The CDR3 runs 14 residues. Trimming cost V 2 bases and J 3 bases, with 8 bases left between them.

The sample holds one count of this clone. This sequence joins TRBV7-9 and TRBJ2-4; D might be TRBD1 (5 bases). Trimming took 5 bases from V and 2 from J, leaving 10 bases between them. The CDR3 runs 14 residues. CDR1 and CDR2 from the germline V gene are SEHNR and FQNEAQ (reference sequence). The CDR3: CASSPQGTKNIQYF. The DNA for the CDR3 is TGTGCCAGCAGCCCCCAGGGAACCAAAAACATTCAGTACTTC.

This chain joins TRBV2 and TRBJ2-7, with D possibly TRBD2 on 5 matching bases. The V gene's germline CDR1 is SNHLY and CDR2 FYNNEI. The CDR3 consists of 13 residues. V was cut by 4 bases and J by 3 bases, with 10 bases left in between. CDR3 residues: CASSVSGNYEQYF. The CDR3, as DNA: TGTGCCAGCAGTGTTTCGGGAAACTACGAGCAGTACTTC. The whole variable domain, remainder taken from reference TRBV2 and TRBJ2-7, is EPEVTQTPSHQVTQMGQEVILRCVPISNHLYFYWYRQILGQKVEFLVSFYNNEISEKSEIFDDQFSVERPDGSNFTLKIRSTKLEDSAMYFCASSVSGNYEQYFGPGTRLTVT.

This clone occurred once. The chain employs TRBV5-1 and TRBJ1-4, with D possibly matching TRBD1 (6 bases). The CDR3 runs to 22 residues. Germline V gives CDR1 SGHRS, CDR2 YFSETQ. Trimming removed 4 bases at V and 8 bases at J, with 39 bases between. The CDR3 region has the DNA TGCGCCAGCAGCCCCAGGGGAGGGGCGAAATATCATCGCCAGACTGATGGGGAAAAACTGTTTTTT. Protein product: CASSPRGGAKYHRQTDGEKLFF.

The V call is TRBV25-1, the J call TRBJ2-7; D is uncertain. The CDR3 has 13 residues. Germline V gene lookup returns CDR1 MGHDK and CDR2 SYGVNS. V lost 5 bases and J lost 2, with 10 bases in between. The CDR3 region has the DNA TGTGCCAGCAGTTCGGACGTAGCCTACGAGCAGTACTTC. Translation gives CASSSDVAYEQYF.

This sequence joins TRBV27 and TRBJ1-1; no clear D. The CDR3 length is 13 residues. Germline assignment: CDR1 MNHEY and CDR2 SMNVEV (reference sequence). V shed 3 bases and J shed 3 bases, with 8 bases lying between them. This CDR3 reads CASSFVVHTEAFF. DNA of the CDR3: TGTGCCAGCAGTTTCGTTGTACACACTGAAGCTTTCTTT.

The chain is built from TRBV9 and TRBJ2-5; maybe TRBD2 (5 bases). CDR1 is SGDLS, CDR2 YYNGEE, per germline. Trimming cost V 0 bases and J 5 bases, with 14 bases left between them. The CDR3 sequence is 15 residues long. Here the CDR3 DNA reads TGTGCCAGCAGCGTAGATGTGGGAGAAAGGGAGACCCAGTACTTC. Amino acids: CASSVDVGERETQYF.